A selection of T cell receptor beta chains follows, all from one sample in a study of T-cell reconstitution after alpha-beta-depleted transplantation in children. TCRdb re-analysed the PCR reads in MiXCR, keeping a single row per CDR3 protein. The data show over 120,000 distinct CDR3 sequences, around 8.8% seen once. The sample in question was PBMCs, mostly from graft donor cells, obtained 180 days after TCRalphabeta/CD19-depleted stem cell transplant. The receptors originated from a female patient aged 2-15 years who had a stem cell transplant for congenital amegakaryocytic thrombocytopenia, so the T cells may come from the graft donor. Each CDR3 is given with its conserved first and last residue. A D gene is named only where the DNA matches it firmly. Clone size appears in some rows only: once, few, many, or a class for an expanded clone.

J gene | D gene | clone size | V gene | CDR3 protein
TRBJ2-7 | TRBD1 | many | TRBV5-5 | CASSLGQGAYEQYF
TRBJ1-1 | . | many | TRBV20-1 | CSARDAGIATEAFF
TRBJ2-7 | . | many | TRBV2 | CASTHDMRVAYEQYF
TRBJ2-7 | . | few | TRBV4-2 | CARGPGTPSYEQYF
TRBJ1-1 | . | many | TRBV6-5 | CASSSPRMARGTEAFF
TRBJ2-5 | . | many | TRBV3-1 | CASSTLRRGQETQYF
TRBJ1-4 | . | many | TRBV15 | CATSRDKRGAPTTNEKLFF
TRBJ2-3 | TRBD2 | . | TRBV20-1 | CSASWGGAASTDTQYF
TRBJ2-2 | . | many | TRBV6-6 | CASTVFPGNELFF
TRBJ2-7 | . | many | TRBV5-1 | CASSLAETYEQYF
TRBJ1-6 | . | many | TRBV7-2 | CASSRTEDSPLHF